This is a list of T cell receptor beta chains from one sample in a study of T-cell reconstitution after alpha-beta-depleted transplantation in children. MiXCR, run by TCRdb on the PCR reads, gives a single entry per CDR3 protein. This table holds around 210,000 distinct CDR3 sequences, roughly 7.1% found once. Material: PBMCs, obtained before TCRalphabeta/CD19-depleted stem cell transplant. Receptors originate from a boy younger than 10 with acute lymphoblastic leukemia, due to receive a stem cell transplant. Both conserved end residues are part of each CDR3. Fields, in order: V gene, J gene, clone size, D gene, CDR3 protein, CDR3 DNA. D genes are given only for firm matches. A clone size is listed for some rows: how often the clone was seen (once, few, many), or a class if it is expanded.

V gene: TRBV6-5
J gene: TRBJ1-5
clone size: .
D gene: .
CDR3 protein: CASSIEPDQPQHF
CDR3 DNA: TGTGCCAGCAGTATCGAACCCGATCAGCCCCAGCATTTT

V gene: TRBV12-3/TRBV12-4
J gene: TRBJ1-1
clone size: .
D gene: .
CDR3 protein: CASSFTGPMNTEAFF
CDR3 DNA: TGTGCCAGCAGTTTTACGGGTCCCATGAACACTGAAGCTTTCTTT

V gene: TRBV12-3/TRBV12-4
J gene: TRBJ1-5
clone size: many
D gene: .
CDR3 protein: CASSGRNVENQPQHF
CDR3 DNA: TGTGCCAGCAGCGGTAGGAATGTCGAAAATCAGCCCCAGCATTTT

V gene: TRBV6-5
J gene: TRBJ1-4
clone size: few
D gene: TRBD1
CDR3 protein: CASSSGTGPNEKLFF
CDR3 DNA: TGTGCCAGCAGTTCCGGGACAGGGCCTAATGAAAAACTGTTTTTT

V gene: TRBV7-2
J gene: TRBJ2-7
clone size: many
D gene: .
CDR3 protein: CASSLVLPGSYEQYF
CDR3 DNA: TGTGCCAGCAGCTTAGTCCTTCCGGGGTCCTACGAGCAGTACTTC

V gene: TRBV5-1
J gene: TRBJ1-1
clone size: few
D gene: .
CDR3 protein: CASSFYSGTTEAFF
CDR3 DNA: TGCGCCAGCAGCTTTTATTCAGGGACCACTGAAGCTTTCTTT

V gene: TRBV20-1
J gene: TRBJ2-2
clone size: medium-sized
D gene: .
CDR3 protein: CSARAGHGELFF
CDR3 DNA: TGCAGTGCTAGGGCAGGGCACGGGGAGCTGTTTTTT

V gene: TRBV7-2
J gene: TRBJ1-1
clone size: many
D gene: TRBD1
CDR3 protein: CASSPDRGRTEAFF
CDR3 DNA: TGTGCCAGCAGCCCGGACAGGGGTCGCACTGAAGCTTTCTTT

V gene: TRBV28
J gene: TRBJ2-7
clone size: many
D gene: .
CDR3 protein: CASSYRSEQYF
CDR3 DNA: TGTGCCAGCAGTTATAGGTCCGAGCAGTACTTC

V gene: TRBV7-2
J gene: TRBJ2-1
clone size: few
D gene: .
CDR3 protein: CASSSVEGGHEQFF
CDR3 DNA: TGTGCCAGCAGCTCTGTCGAGGGGGGGCACGAGCAGTTCTTC

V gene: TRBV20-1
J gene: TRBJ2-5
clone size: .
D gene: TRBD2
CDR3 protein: CSARTSVTSGSPETQYF
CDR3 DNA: TGCAGTGCTAGAACGTCGGTGACTAGCGGGAGCCCAGAGACCCAGTACTTC

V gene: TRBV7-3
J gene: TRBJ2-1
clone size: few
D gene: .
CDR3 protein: CASSFPGTNEQFF
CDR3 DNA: TGTGCCAGCAGCTTCCCCGGGACAAATGAGCAGTTCTTC

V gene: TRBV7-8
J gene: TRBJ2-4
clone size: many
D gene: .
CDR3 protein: CASSFGGGYGNIQYF
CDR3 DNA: TGTGCCAGCAGCTTCGGAGGGGGCTATGGGAACATTCAGTACTTC

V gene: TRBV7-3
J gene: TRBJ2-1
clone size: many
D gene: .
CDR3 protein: CASSLSPRTVPGHEQFF
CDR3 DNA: TGTGCCAGCAGCTTATCTCCCAGGACCGTACCAGGCCATGAGCAGTTCTTC

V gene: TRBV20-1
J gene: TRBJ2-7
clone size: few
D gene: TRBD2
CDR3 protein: CSAGGGGVYEQYF
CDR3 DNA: TGCAGTGCCGGGGGCGGGGGGGTCTACGAGCAGTACTTC

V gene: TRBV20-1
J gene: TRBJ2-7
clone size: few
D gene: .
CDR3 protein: CSARDRAGDDEQYF
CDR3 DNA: TGCAGTGCTAGAGATAGGGCAGGGGACGACGAGCAGTACTTC

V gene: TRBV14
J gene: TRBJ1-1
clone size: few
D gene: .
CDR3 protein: CASSQGVAGTEAFF
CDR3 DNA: TGTGCCAGCAGCCAGGGTGTGGCGGGCACTGAAGCTTTCTTT

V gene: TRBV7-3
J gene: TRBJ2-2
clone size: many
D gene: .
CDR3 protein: CASSLGGTTGELFF
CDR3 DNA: TGTGCCAGCAGCTTAGGCGGAACCACCGGGGAGCTGTTTTTT

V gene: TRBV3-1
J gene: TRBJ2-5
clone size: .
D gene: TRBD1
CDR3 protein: CATSQHGTGGQETQYF
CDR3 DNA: TGTGCCACCAGCCAACACGGGACAGGGGGGCAAGAGACCCAGTACTTC

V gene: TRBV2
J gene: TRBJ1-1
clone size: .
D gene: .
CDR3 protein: CASSFKLANTEAFF
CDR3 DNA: TGTGCCAGCTCTTTCAAGTTGGCGAACACTGAAGCTTTCTTT

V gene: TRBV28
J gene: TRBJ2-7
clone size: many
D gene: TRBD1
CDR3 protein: CASSSTRDRLPYEQYF
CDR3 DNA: TGTGCCAGCAGTTCTACTAGGGACAGGTTACCCTACGAGCAGTACTTC

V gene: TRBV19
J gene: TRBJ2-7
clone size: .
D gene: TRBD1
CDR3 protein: CASSSRQGAPVSSYEQYF
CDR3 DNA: TGTGCCAGTAGTTCCCGACAGGGCGCCCCCGTAAGCTCCTACGAGCAGTACTTC

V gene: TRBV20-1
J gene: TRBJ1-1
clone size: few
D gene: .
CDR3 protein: CSARVPLGQGNTEAFF
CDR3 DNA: TGCAGTGCTAGAGTTCCGCTGGGGCAGGGGAACACTGAAGCTTTCTTT

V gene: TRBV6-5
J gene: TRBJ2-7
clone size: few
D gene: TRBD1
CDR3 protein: CASSYFRQGSYEQYF
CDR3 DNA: TGTGCCAGCAGTTACTTCCGACAGGGGTCCTACGAGCAGTACTTC

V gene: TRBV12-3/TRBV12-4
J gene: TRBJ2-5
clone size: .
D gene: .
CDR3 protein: CASRAGYAAETQYF
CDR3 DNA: TGTGCGAGCAGGGCAGGGTACGCCGCCGAGACCCAGTACTTC

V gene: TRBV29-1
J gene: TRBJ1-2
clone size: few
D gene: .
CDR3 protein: CSVRQTEYGYTF
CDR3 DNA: TGCAGCGTCCGTCAGACGGAATATGGCTACACCTTC

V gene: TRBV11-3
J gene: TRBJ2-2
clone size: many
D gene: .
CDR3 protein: CASSLATSNLNTGELFF
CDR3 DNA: TGTGCCAGCAGCTTAGCTACTAGCAACCTGAACACCGGGGAGCTGTTTTTT

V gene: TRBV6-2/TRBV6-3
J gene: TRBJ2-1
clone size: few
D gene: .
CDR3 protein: CASSPNQYNEQFF
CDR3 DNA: TGTGCCAGCAGTCCAAATCAGTACAATGAGCAGTTCTTC

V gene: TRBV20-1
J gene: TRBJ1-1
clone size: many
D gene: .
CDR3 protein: CSARRQVDTEAFF
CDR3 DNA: TGCAGTGCTAGACGACAGGTGGACACTGAAGCTTTCTTT

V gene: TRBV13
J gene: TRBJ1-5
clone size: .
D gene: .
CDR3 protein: CAMGPGTRVNQPQHF
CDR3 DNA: TGTGCCATGGGCCCCGGGACCCGGGTAAATCAGCCCCAGCATTTT

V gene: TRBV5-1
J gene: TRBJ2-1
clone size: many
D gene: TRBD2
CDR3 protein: CASSTSGGSYNEQFF
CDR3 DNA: TGCGCCAGCAGCACTAGCGGGGGGTCCTACAATGAGCAGTTCTTC